This T cell receptor beta chain comes out of a study of blood T cell repertoires in COVID-19. The wider study: Some COVID-19 samples were acute and others convalescent; all came from the United States, Italy and Spain. PBMCs, B-cell-depleted T cells, or T cells provided the cDNA or gDNA that made up the material.

The V gene's germline CDR1 is KGHSH and CDR2 LQKENI. The V end was cut by 8 bases, the J end by 1 base, with 14 bases between. This CDR3 spans 14 amino acids. Sequencing used immunoSEQ multiplex PCR; TCRdb keeps in-frame clones, though not all of them. The profile shows roughly 190,000 clones, 80% to 95% of them singletons. This chain uses TRBV18 with TRBJ1-1; D gene unclear. Sample: peripheral blood. This clonotype was sampled from a man aged 50 to 59 with acute or convalescent COVID-19. CDR3 sequence reads: CASTQAGTNTEAFF. Written as DNA, the CDR3 is TGTGCCAGCACCCAAGCAGGAACGAACACTGAAGCTTTCTTT.